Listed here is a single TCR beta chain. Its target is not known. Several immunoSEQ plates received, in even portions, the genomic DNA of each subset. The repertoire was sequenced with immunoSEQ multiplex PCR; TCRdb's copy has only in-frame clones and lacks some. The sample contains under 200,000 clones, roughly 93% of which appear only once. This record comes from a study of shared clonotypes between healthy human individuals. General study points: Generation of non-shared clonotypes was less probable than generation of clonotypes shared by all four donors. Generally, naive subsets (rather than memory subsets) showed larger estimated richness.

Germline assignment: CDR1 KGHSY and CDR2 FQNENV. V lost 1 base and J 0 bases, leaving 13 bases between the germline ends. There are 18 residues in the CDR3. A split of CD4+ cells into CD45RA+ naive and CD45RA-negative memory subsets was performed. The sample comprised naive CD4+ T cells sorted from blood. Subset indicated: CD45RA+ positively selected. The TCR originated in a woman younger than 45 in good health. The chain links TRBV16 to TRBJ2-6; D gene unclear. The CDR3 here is CASSQWASSNSGANVLTF. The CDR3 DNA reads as TGTGCCAGCAGCCAATGGGCGAGTTCAAACTCTGGGGCCAACGTCCTGACTTTC.